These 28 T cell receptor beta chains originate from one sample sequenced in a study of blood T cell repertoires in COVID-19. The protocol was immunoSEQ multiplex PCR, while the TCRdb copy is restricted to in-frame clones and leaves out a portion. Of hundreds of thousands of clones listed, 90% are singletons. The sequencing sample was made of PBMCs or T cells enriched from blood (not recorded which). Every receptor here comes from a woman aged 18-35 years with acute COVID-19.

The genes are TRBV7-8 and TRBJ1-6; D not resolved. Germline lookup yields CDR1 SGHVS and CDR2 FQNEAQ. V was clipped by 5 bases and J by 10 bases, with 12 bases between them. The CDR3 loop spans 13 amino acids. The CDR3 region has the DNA TGTGCCAGCAGCCCCTCCGTGCGATCACCCCTCCACTTT. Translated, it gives CASSPSVRSPLHF.

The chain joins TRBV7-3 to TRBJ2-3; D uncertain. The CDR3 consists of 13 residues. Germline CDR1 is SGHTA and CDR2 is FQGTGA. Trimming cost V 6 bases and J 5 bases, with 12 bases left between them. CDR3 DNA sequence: TGTGCCAGCAGTGCCGCGGTGGGAGATACGCAGTATTTT. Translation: CASSAAVGDTQYF. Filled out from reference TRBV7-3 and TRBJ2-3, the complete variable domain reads GAGVSQTPSNKVTEKGKYVELRCDPISGHTALYWYRQSLGQGPEFLIYFQGTGAADDSGLPNDRFFAVRPEGSVSTLKIQRTERGDSAVYLCASSAAVGDTQYFGPGTRLTVL.

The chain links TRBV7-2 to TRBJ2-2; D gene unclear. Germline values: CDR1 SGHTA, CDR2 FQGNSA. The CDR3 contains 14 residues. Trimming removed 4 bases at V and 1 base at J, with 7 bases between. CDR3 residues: CASSSYQNTGELFF. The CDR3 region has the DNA TGTGCCAGCAGCTCCTACCAGAACACCGGGGAGCTGTTTTTT.

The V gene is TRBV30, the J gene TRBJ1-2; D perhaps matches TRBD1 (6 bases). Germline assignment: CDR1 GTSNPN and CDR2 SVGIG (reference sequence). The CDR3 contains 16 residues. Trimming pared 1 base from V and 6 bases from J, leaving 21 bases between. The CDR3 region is CAWSAGRGLLGDGYTF. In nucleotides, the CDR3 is TGTGCCTGGAGTGCGGGCAGGGGCCTCCTTGGAGATGGCTACACCTTC.

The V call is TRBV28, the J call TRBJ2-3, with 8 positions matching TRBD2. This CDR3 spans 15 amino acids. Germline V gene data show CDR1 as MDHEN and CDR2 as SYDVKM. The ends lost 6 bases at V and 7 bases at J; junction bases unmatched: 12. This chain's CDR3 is CASSSGVSGVNTQYF. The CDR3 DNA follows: TGTGCCAGCAGCTCGGGGGTTAGCGGGGTAAATACGCAGTATTTT.

The CDR3 region is CASSLLGFGGDETQYF. As DNA, the CDR3 is TGTGCCAGCAGCTTACTTGGGTTCGGCGGAGATGAGACCCAGTACTTC. The chain uses TRBV7-9 and TRBJ2-5; D uncertain. Looked up from germline, CDR1 is SEHNR and CDR2 is FQNEAQ (reference sequence). V lost 2 bases and J 5 bases, leaving 18 bases between the germline ends. The CDR3 has 16 amino acids.

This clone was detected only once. The CDR3 region is CASSAGLIYNEQFF. Written as DNA, the CDR3 is TGTGCCAGCAGTGCTGGTCTAATTTACAATGAGCAGTTCTTC. The chain carries TRBV2 and TRBJ2-1; D is unclear. The length of the CDR3 is 14 residues. Trimming stripped 4 bases from V and 4 bases from J, with 11 bases between. Germline CDR1 reads SNHLY; CDR2 reads FYNNEI.

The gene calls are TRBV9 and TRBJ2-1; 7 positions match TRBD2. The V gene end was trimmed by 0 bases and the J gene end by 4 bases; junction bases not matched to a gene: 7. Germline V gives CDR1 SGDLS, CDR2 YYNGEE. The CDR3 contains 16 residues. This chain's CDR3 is CASSVGGPGRYNEQFF. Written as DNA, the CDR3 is TGTGCCAGCAGCGTAGGAGGGCCCGGGAGGTACAATGAGCAGTTCTTC.

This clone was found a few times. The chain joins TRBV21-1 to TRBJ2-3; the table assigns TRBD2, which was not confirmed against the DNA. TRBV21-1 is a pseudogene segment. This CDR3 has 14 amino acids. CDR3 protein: CASREGGCPDTQYF. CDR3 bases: TGTGCCAGCAGAGAGGGAGGGTGTCCAGATACGCAGTATTTT.

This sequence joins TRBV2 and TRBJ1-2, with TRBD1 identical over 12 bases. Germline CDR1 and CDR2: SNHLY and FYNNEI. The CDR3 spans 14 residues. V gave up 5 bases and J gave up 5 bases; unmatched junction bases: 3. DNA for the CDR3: TGTGCCAGCAGTCGGGACAGGGGGCTGTATGGCTACACCTTC. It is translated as CASSRDRGLYGYTF.

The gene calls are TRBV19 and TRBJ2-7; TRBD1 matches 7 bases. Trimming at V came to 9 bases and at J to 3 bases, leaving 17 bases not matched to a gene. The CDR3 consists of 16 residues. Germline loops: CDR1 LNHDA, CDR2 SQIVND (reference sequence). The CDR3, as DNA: TGTGCCAGCCAAAGACAGTCCCGGGACAGCTACTACGAGCAGTACTTC. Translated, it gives CASQRQSRDSYYEQYF.

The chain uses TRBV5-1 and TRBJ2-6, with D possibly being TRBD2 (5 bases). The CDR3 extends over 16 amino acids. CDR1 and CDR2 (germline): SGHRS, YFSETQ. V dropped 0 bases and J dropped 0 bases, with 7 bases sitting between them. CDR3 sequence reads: CASSLERGSGANVLTF. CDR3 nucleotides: TGCGCCAGCAGCTTGGAACGGGGCTCTGGGGCCAACGTCCTGACTTTC.

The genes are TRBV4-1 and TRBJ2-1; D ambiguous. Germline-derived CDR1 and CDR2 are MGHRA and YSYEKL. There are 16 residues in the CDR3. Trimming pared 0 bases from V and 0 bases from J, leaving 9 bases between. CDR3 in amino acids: CASSQEPRSSYNEQFF. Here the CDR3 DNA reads TGCGCCAGCAGCCAAGAGCCTAGGAGCTCCTACAATGAGCAGTTCTTC.

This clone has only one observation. The CDR3 loop reads CASALSSYEQYF. CDR3 DNA: TGTGCCAGCGCTCTGAGCTCCTACGAGCAGTACTTC. The chain uses TRBV6-5 and TRBJ2-7, with unresolved D. Germline CDR1 MNHEY, CDR2 SVGAGI. The CDR3 totals 12 residues. Between the trimmed V and J ends, which lost 8 bases and 0 bases, there was a span of 8 bases.

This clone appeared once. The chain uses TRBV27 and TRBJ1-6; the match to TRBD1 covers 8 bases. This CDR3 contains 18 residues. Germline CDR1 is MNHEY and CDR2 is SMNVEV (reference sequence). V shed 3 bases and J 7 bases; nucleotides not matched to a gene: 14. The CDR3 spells CASSFVGRTGLGNSPLHF. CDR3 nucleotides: TGTGCCAGCAGTTTTGTGGGCAGGACAGGGTTAGGGAATTCACCCCTCCACTTT.

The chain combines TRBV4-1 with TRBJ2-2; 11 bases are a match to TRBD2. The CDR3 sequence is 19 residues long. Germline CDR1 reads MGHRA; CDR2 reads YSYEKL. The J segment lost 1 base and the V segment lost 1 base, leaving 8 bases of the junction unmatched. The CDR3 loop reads CASSQALAGEVGNTGELFF. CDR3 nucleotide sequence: TGCGCCAGCAGCCAAGCACTAGCGGGAGAAGTTGGGAACACCGGGGAGCTGTTTTTT.

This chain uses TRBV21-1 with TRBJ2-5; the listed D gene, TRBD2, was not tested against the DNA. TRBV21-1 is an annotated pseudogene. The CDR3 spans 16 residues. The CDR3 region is CASSKEPGKEGETQYF. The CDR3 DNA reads TGTGCCAGCAGCAAAGAACCAGGAAAGGAGGGAGAGACCCAGTACTTC.

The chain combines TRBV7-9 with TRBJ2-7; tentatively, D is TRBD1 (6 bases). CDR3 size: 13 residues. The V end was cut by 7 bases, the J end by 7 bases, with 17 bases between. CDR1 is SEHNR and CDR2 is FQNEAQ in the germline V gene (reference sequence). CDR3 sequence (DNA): TGTGCCAGCACTGCGGCAGGGGTTCGGGAGCAGTACTTC. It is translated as CASTAAGVREQYF.

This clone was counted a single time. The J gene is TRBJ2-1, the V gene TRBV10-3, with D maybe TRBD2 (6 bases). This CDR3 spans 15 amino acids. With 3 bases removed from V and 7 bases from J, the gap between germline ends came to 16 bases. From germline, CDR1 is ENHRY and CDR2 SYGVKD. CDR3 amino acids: CAISDSLALGNEQFF. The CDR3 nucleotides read TGTGCCATCAGTGATTCACTAGCCCTGGGGAATGAGCAGTTCTTC.

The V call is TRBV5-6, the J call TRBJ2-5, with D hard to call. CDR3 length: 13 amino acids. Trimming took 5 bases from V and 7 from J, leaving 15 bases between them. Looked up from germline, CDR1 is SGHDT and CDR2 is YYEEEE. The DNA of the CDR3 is TGTGCCAGCAGTGGCGGCCCAAAAGGGACCCAGTACTTC. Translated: CASSGGPKGTQYF.

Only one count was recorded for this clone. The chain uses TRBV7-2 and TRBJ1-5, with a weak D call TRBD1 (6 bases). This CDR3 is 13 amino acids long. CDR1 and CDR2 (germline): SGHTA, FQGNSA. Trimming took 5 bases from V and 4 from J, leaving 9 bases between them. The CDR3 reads CASSAQGNQPQHF. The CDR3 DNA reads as TGTGCCAGCAGCGCACAGGGTAATCAGCCCCAGCATTTT.

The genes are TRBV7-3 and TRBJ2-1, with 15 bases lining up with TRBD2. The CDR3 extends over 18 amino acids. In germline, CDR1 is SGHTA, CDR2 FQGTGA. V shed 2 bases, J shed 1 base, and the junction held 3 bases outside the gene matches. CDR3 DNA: TGTGCCAGCAGCTTACACGGACTAGCGGGAGGGTCCTACAATGAGCAGTTCTTC. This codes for CASSLHGLAGGSYNEQFF. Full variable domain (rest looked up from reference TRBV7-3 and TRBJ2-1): GAGVSQTPSNKVTEKGKYVELRCDPISGHTALYWYRQSLGQGPEFLIYFQGTGAADDSGLPNDRFFAVRPEGSVSTLKIQRTERGDSAVYLCASSLHGLAGGSYNEQFFGPGTRLTVL.

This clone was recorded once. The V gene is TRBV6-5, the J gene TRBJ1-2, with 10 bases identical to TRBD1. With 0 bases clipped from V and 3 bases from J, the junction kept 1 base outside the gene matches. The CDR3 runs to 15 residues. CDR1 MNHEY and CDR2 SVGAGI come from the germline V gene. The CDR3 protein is CASSYSGTGDYGYTF. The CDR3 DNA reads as TGTGCCAGCAGTTACTCTGGGACAGGGGACTATGGCTACACCTTC.

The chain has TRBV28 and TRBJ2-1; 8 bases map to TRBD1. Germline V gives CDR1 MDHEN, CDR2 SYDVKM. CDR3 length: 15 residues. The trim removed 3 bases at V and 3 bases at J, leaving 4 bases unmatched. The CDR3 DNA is TGTGCCAGCAGTTTCAGGACAGGGAACTACAATGAGCAGTTCTTC. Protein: CASSFRTGNYNEQFF.

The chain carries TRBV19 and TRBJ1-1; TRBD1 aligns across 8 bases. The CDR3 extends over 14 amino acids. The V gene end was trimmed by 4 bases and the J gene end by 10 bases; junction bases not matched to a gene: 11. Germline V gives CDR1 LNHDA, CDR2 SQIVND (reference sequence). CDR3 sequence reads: CASSTTGASLGAFF. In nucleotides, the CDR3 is TGTGCCAGTAGTACGACAGGGGCCTCCCTCGGAGCTTTCTTT.

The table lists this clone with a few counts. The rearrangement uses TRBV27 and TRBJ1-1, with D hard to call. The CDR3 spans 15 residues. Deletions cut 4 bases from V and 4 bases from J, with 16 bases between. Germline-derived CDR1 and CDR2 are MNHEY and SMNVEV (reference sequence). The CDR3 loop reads CASSSSPGVITEAFF. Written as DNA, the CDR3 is TGTGCCAGCAGTTCATCACCAGGCGTTATCACTGAAGCTTTCTTT.

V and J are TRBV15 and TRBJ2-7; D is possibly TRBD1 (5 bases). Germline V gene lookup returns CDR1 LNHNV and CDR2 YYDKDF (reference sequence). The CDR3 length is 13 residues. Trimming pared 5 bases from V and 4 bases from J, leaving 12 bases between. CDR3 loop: CATSAGAGYEQYF. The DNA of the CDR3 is TGTGCCACCAGCGCTGGGGCCGGGTACGAGCAGTACTTC.

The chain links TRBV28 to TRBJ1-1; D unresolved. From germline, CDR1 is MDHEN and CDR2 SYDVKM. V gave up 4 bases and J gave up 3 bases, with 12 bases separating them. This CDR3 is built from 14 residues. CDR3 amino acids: CASSSASGHTEAFF. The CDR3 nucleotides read TGTGCCAGCAGTTCCGCTAGCGGGCACACTGAAGCTTTCTTT. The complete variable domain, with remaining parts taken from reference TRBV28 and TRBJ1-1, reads DVKVTQSSRYLVKRTGEKVFLECVQDMDHENMFWYRQDPGLGLRLIYFSYDVKMKEKGDIPEGYSVSREKKERFSLILESASTNQTSMYLCASSSASGHTEAFFGQGTRLTVV.